The rows below give T cell receptor beta chains drawn from one sample of a study of spatial heterogeneity in lung cancer. TCRdb re-derived calls from the 5' RACE reads in MiXCR, one entry per CDR3 protein. The sample has some 7,800 distinct CDR3 sequences, over 6.5% seen once. The source material was PBMCs, sampled at surgery. These receptors were taken from a male donor with early-stage non-small cell lung cancer. The CDR3 runs from the conserved cysteine through the conserved F or W. A D gene is named only where the DNA matches it firmly. A clone size is listed for some rows: how often the clone was seen (once, few, many), or a class if it is expanded.

D: TRBD2; J: TRBJ2-5; V: TRBV24-1; size: medium-sized; DNA: TGTGCCACCAGTGAACTAACTAGCGGGAGTAGCGCGGAGACCCAGTACTTC; CDR3: CATSELTSGSSAETQYF
D: TRBD1; J: TRBJ1-1; V: TRBV7-8; size: -; DNA: TGTGCCAGCAACGTTTGGGGACAGGTGAACACTGAAGCTTTCTTT; CDR3: CASNVWGQVNTEAFF
D: -; J: TRBJ2-3; V: TRBV12-3/TRBV12-4; size: many; DNA: TGTGCCAGCAGTGTGATGAGCACGCAGTATTTT; CDR3: CASSVMSTQYF
D: TRBD1; J: TRBJ1-2; V: TRBV15; size: many; DNA: TGTGCCACCAGCAGAGGAGACAGGGGAGGCGGCTATGGCTACACCTTC; CDR3: CATSRGDRGGGYGYTF
D: TRBD2; J: TRBJ2-7; V: TRBV29-1; size: medium-sized; DNA: TGCAGCGTTGCTAGCGGGAGGGCTGGGGAGCAGTACTTC; CDR3: CSVASGRAGEQYF
D: -; J: TRBJ2-7; V: TRBV6-5; size: few; DNA: TGTGCCAGCAGTTACTCAGGGTTCTCGAGCTCCTACGAGCAGTACTTC; CDR3: CASSYSGFSSSYEQYF
D: TRBD2; J: TRBJ2-5; V: TRBV6-5; size: many; DNA: TGTGCCAGCAGTTACGGGGGAATAGCGGGACCGAGCCAAGAGACCCAGTACTTC; CDR3: CASSYGGIAGPSQETQYF
D: TRBD1; J: TRBJ1-1; V: TRBV18; size: -; DNA: TGTGCCAGCTCACCCCTGGACAGGGCGTTCACTGAAGCTTTCTTT; CDR3: CASSPLDRAFTEAFF
D: -; J: TRBJ2-3; V: TRBV7-2; size: many; DNA: TGTGCCAGCCAACTTGGGGTGGACACATACACAGATACGCAGTATTTT; CDR3: CASQLGVDTYTDTQYF
D: -; J: TRBJ2-1; V: TRBV6-2/TRBV6-3; size: -; DNA: TGTGCCAGCAGTCCCAGGCTAGGGCGAACCTACAATGAGCAGTTCTTC; CDR3: CASSPRLGRTYNEQFF
D: -; J: TRBJ2-6; V: TRBV5-5; size: many; DNA: TGTGCCAGCAGCTGGGGCGATAGCTCTGGGGCCAACGTCCTGACTTTC; CDR3: CASSWGDSSGANVLTF
D: TRBD2; J: TRBJ2-3; V: TRBV2; size: -; DNA: TGTGCCAGCAGCTCGGGACTAGAGGCAGATACGCAGTATTTT; CDR3: CASSSGLEADTQYF
D: -; J: TRBJ2-5; V: TRBV5-1; size: many; DNA: TGCGCCAGCAGCTTACAGACTTCGAACCAAGAGACCCAGTACTTC; CDR3: CASSLQTSNQETQYF
D: -; J: TRBJ1-1; V: TRBV7-9; size: many; DNA: TGTGCCAGCAGCGTGTGGGCAGGGTTCATGAACACTGAAGCTTTCTTT; CDR3: CASSVWAGFMNTEAFF
D: TRBD2; J: TRBJ2-1; V: TRBV20-1; size: many; DNA: TGCAGTGCTAGACCTGGGACTAGTGTGAACAATGAGCAGTTCTTC; CDR3: CSARPGTSVNNEQFF
D: TRBD2; J: TRBJ2-3; V: TRBV2; size: -; DNA: TGTGCCAGCAGTGAAAGAGCGGGAGGACGCACAGATACGCAGTATTTT; CDR3: CASSERAGGRTDTQYF
D: -; J: TRBJ2-2; V: TRBV6-1; size: many; DNA: TGTGCCAGCAGTGAAGGAGAGGAGTGGGGAGGCACCGGGGAGCTGTTTTTT; CDR3: CASSEGEEWGGTGELFF
D: -; J: TRBJ2-1; V: TRBV10-3; size: many; DNA: TGTGCCATCAGGGGAGAAGTCGGGCGGGCAATCAATGAGCAGTTCTTC; CDR3: CAIRGEVGRAINEQFF
D: -; J: TRBJ2-3; V: TRBV24-1; size: many; DNA: TGTGCCACCAGTGAGGGGACCAAGAAGTTCACAGATACGCAGTATTTT; CDR3: CATSEGTKKFTDTQYF
D: TRBD1; J: TRBJ2-2; V: TRBV7-3; size: many; DNA: TGTGCCAGCAGACAGGGGGCGAACACCGGGGAGCTGTTTTTT; CDR3: CASRQGANTGELFF
D: -; J: TRBJ1-6; V: TRBV3-1; size: -; DNA: TGTGCCAGCAGCCAAGAAGGCGGTATCACCCTCCACTTT; CDR3: CASSQEGGITLHF
D: -; J: TRBJ2-1; V: TRBV14; size: many; DNA: TGTGCCAGCAGCACACAGGGAAAGGCCTACAATGAGCAGTTCTTC; CDR3: CASSTQGKAYNEQFF
D: -; J: TRBJ2-3; V: TRBV7-3; size: many; DNA: TGTGCCAGCAGCTTAACAGGGGTACCCGTCACAGATACGCAGTATTTT; CDR3: CASSLTGVPVTDTQYF
D: TRBD1; J: TRBJ1-5; V: TRBV12-3/TRBV12-4; size: -; DNA: TGTGCCAGCAGCATCCAAACAGGGGGCGGCAATCAGCCCCAGCATTTT; CDR3: CASSIQTGGGNQPQHF
D: -; J: TRBJ1-5; V: TRBV9; size: many; DNA: TGTGCCAGCAGCGTAGGAGGGCCCAATCAGCCCCAGCATTTT; CDR3: CASSVGGPNQPQHF
D: -; J: TRBJ1-1; V: TRBV9; size: many; DNA: TGTGCCAGCAGCGTAGGTAGCATCAGTGCCGTGGCTTTCTTT; CDR3: CASSVGSISAVAFF
D: TRBD2; J: TRBJ2-3; V: TRBV11-2; size: medium-sized; DNA: TGTGCCAGCAGCTTGGATAGCGGGTACACAGATACGCAGTATTTT; CDR3: CASSLDSGYTDTQYF
D: TRBD2; J: TRBJ2-7; V: TRBV7-3; size: many; DNA: TGTGCCAGCAGTCAACACGGGACTAGTAGTCCCGAGCAGTACTTC; CDR3: CASSQHGTSSPEQYF
D: -; J: TRBJ2-5; V: TRBV18; size: many; DNA: TGTGCCAGCTCACCCCTGCAGGGAGAGACCCAGTACTTC; CDR3: CASSPLQGETQYF
D: TRBD2; J: TRBJ2-7; V: TRBV10-3; size: -; DNA: TGTGCCATCAGTGATAGCGGGAGGGCCATGTACGAGCAGTACTTC; CDR3: CAISDSGRAMYEQYF
D: -; J: TRBJ1-1; V: TRBV5-4; size: many; DNA: TGTGCCAGCAGCTTGGCAAGGGTGAACACTGAAGCTTTCTTT; CDR3: CASSLARVNTEAFF
D: -; J: TRBJ1-2; V: TRBV6-5; size: many; DNA: TGTGCCAGCAGACTACACCGGGACACCTATGGCTACACCTTC; CDR3: CASRLHRDTYGYTF
D: -; J: TRBJ1-1; V: TRBV4-1; size: many; DNA: TGCGCCAGCAGCCAAGCAAGTAGGAGCCTGAACACTGAAGCTTTCTTT; CDR3: CASSQASRSLNTEAFF
D: -; J: TRBJ2-1; V: TRBV9; size: many; DNA: TGTGCCAGCAGCGTAGCGGCTAGTATGGATGAGCAGTTCTTC; CDR3: CASSVAASMDEQFF
D: -; J: TRBJ2-3; V: TRBV19; size: few; DNA: TGTGCCAGTAGTCGAAGACTAGCTCCGGAGGGGGGTGGTAGCACAGATACGCAGTATTTT; CDR3: CASSRRLAPEGGGSTDTQYF
D: -; J: TRBJ2-1; V: TRBV5-4; size: many; DNA: TGTGCCAGCAGCTTGGAGTTCGCTCCCAATGAGCAGTTCTTC; CDR3: CASSLEFAPNEQFF
D: -; J: TRBJ2-3; V: TRBV29-1; size: many; DNA: TGCAGCGTTGATAGGCGGGACACAGATACGCAGTATTTT; CDR3: CSVDRRDTDTQYF